This T cell receptor beta chain was sequenced during a study of blood T cells in healthy people across ages. Study outcomes and limitations: Total diversity from one million sequenced T cells was likely underestimated. In long-lived donors, naive CD4+ cell counts and diversity exceeded those of aged donors. Any conclusive comparison of naive versus antigen-experienced cells was prevented by using unsorted PBMCs.

V trimming: 4 bases; J trimming: 5 bases; junction bases outside the gene matches: 7. The CDR3 loop spans 17 amino acids. Germline values: CDR1 SGHDN, CDR2 FVKESK. As to this clonotype: As yet, its antigen is unknown.

The authors drew around 9.4 milliliters of peripheral blood from each donor. For the second PCR, which ran for 7 to 11 cycles, a sample-barcoded 5' primer and a J-beta primer mix were used. Each CDR3 protein gets one entry after TCRdb re-called the 5' RACE reads with MiXCR. The sample holds about 970,000 distinct CDR3 sequences; around 54% are singletons and the top ten take about 20%. The receptor was derived from a woman aged 60-75 years in good health. The chain joins TRBV14 to TRBJ2-2, with TRBD2 matching over 13 bases. The source material was blood. CDR3 residues: CASSPGLAGDQTGELFF. In nucleotides, the CDR3 is TGTGCCAGCAGCCCTGGACTAGCGGGAGATCAAACCGGGGAGCTGTTTTTT.